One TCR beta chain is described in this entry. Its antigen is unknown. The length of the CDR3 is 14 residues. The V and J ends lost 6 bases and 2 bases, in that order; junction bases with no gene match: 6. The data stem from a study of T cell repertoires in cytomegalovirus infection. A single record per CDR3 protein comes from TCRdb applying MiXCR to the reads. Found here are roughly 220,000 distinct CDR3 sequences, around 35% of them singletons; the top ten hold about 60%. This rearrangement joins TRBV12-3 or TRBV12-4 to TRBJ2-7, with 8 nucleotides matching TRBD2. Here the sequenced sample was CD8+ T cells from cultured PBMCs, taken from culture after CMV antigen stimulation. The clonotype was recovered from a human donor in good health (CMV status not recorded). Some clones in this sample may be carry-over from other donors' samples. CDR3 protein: CASRRGGTPYEQYF. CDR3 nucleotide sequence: TGTGCCAGCAGACGCGGGGGGACTCCCTACGAGCAGTACTTC.